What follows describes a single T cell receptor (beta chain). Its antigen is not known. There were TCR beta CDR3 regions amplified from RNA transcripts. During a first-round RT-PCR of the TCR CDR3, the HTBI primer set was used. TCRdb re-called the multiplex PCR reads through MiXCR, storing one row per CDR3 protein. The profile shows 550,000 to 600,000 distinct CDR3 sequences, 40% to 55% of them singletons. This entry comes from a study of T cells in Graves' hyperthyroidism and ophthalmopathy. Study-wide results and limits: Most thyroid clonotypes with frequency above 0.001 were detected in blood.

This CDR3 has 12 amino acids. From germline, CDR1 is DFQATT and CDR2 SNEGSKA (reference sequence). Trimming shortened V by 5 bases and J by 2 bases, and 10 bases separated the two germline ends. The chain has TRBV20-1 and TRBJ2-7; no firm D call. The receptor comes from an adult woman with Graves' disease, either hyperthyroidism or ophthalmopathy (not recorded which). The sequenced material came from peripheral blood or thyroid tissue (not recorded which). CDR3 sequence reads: CSAAKDPYEQYF. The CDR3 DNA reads TGCAGTGCTGCCAAGGATCCCTACGAGCAGTACTTC.